The 17 T cell receptor beta chains below were found in one sample sequenced in a study of blood T cell repertoires in COVID-19 (dated by TCRdb to 2018 to 2021). Preparation of the library involved the immunoSEQ multiplex PCR assay. In TCRdb, the immuneACCESS table is reduced to in-frame sequences with V and J assigned. These tables do not hold every clone; where another copy was compared, an unresolved V gene accounts for under half, and the others remain unexplained. This sample is represented by approximately 220,000 clones; roughly four fifths of them were singletons. The ten top clones hold approximately 4.5% of the sample. The sequencing sample was made of peripheral blood. These receptor sequences come from a woman in her sixties or seventies with acute or convalescent COVID-19.

This chain connects TRBV5-1 to TRBJ2-7; TRBD2 is a possible D gene (7 bases). The germline CDR1 and CDR2 sequences are SGHRS and YFSETQ. The ends were cut back, 3 bases at V and 2 bases at J, with 12 bases in the middle. The CDR3 runs to 14 residues. In DNA, the CDR3 is TGCGCCAGCAGCTCGGAAGGGGGGGCCTACGAGCAGTACTTC. Amino acids: CASSSEGGAYEQYF.

The V call is TRBV5-4, the J call TRBJ1-3, with D possibly matching TRBD1 (6 bases). The germline gives CDR1 SGHNT, CDR2 YYREEE (reference sequence). This CDR3 has 17 amino acids. V gave up 1 base and J gave up 0 bases, with 14 bases separating them. CDR3 DNA: TGTGCCAGCAGCTTGAGAGGGGGTCCCCTCTCTGGAAACACCATATATTTT. Protein: CASSLRGGPLSGNTIYF.

This clone came up many times. This chain uses TRBV7-2 with TRBJ1-5, with D hard to call. V was clipped by 3 bases and J by 0 bases, with 9 bases between them. Germline V gene sequence: CDR1 SGHTA, CDR2 FQGNSA. This CDR3 comprises 15 residues. As DNA, the CDR3 is TGTGCCAGCAGCTTGGAACAGCTTAGCAATCAGCCCCAGCATTTT. It encodes CASSLEQLSNQPQHF.

This sequence joins TRBV27 and TRBJ1-1; 8 bases match TRBD1. The CDR3 covers 13 residues. From germline, CDR1 is MNHEY and CDR2 SMNVEV (reference sequence). V trimming: 9 bases; J trimming: 5 bases; junction bases outside the gene matches: 8. For the CDR3, the DNA is TGTGCCAGTCGGACAGGGTTGGAGACTGAAGCTTTCTTT. Protein: CASRTGLETEAFF.

The chain recombines TRBV11-2 with TRBJ2-5; perhaps TRBD1 as D (7 bases). Germline CDR1 SGHAT, CDR2 FQNNGV. The CDR3 consists of 14 residues. Trimming left V 5 bases short and J 4 bases short, with 14 bases between. CDR3 sequence: CASSVNRGGETQYF. In nucleotides, the CDR3 is TGTGCCAGCAGCGTCAACAGGGGAGGAGAGACCCAGTACTTC.

The chain combines TRBV28 with TRBJ1-6; the match to TRBD1 covers 7 bases. The CDR3 has 15 amino acids. From germline, CDR1 is MDHEN and CDR2 SYDVKM. V gave up 6 bases and J gave up 6 bases; unmatched junction bases: 8. CDR3 sequence reads: CASRSYRGGNSPLHF. CDR3 DNA: TGTGCCAGCAGATCATACAGGGGAGGTAATTCACCCCTCCACTTT.

As DNA, the CDR3 is TGTGCCTGGAGCCCCATAGGGGCAACTGGGGCCAACGTCCTGACTTTC. It encodes CAWSPIGATGANVLTF. The rearrangement uses TRBV30 and TRBJ2-6, with D possibly being TRBD1 (5 bases). V was shortened by 3 bases and J by 2 bases, with 14 bases between the two germline ends. The V gene's germline CDR1 is GTSNPN and CDR2 SVGIG (reference sequence). The length of the CDR3 is 16 residues.

This chain connects TRBV19 to TRBJ1-2, with 9 bases identical to TRBD1. Germline-derived CDR1 and CDR2 are LNHDA and SQIVND (reference sequence). The CDR3 runs to 16 residues. V dropped 5 bases and J dropped 4; count of bases not matched to a gene: 11. This CDR3 is CASSPNPGTGTYGYTF. In nucleotides, the CDR3 is TGTGCCAGTAGTCCTAATCCCGGGACAGGGACCTATGGCTACACCTTC.

The rearrangement joins TRBV29-1 to TRBJ1-2; maybe TRBD1 (6 bases). The CDR3 loop spans 14 amino acids. Per germline, CDR1 SQVTM and CDR2 ANQGSEA. The V gene lost 7 bases and the J gene lost 2 bases, with 17 bases spanning the gap. The chain's CDR3 is CSALPSGQNYGYTF. The CDR3 coding sequence is TGCAGCGCCCTCCCCTCGGGACAAAACTATGGCTACACCTTC.

This chain links TRBV24-1 with TRBJ2-3; 9 bases map to TRBD1. CDR3 size: 15 residues. The germline V gene encodes CDR1 KGHDR and CDR2 SFDVKD. The J segment lost 3 bases and the V segment lost 3 bases, leaving 3 bases of the junction unmatched. This CDR3 is CATSDIGTGTDTQYF. In DNA form, the CDR3 reads TGTGCCACCAGTGATATCGGGACAGGGACAGATACGCAGTATTTT.

This clone showed up just a few times. The chain carries TRBV7-2 and TRBJ1-5; 7 bases agree with TRBD1. This CDR3 spans 15 amino acids. The J segment lost 7 bases and the V segment lost 5 bases, leaving 11 bases of the junction unmatched. Germline-derived CDR1 and CDR2 are SGHTA and FQGNSA. CDR3: CASSPNRGSVQPQHF. The CDR3 DNA reads TGTGCCAGCAGCCCAAACAGGGGATCCGTCCAGCCCCAGCATTTT. The entire variable domain, with the rest obtained from reference TRBV7-2 and TRBJ1-5, is as follows: GAGVSQSPSNKVTEKGKDVELRCDPISGHTALYWYRQSLGQGLEFLIYFQGNSAPDKSGLPSDRFSAERTGGSVSTLTIQRTQQEDSAVYLCASSPNRGSVQPQHFGDGTRLSIL.

This clone turned up a few times. The chain carries TRBV19 and TRBJ2-5, with 7 positions matching TRBD2. J was trimmed by 0 bases and V by 4 bases; bases with no gene match: 5. The CDR3 is 15 residues long. CDR1 LNHDA and CDR2 SQIVND come from the germline V gene (reference sequence). The CDR3 loop reads CASSSGGVYQETQYF. The CDR3 DNA is TGTGCCAGTAGTAGCGGGGGAGTGTACCAAGAGACCCAGTACTTC.

This clone has only one observation. V and J are TRBV5-1 and TRBJ2-7; TRBD1 aligns across 7 bases. The CDR3 is made up of 15 amino acids. Germline loops: CDR1 SGHRS, CDR2 YFSETQ. The V segment lost 2 bases and the J segment 0 bases; nucleotides outside the gene matches: 5. CDR3 sequence: CASSFSRGSSYEQYF. CDR3 nucleotides: TGCGCCAGCAGCTTTTCCAGGGGGAGCTCCTACGAGCAGTACTTC.

V usage is TRBV2 and J usage is TRBJ1-1; 7 bases are shared with TRBD1. V lost 6 bases to trimming and J lost 2 bases; unmatched junction nucleotides: 3. Germline V lookup: CDR1 SNHLY, CDR2 FYNNEI. This CDR3 has 13 amino acids. CDR3 sequence: CASSRDRNTEAFF. DNA for the CDR3: TGTGCCAGCAGCCGGGACAGAAACACTGAAGCTTTCTTT.

This rearrangement joins TRBV2 to TRBJ1-2; tentatively, D is TRBD1 (5 bases). Looked up from germline, CDR1 is SNHLY and CDR2 is FYNNEI. The CDR3 has 14 amino acids. V dropped 2 bases and J dropped 6 bases, with 13 bases sitting between them. CDR3 nucleotide sequence: TGTGCCAGCAGTGAACAATTGGTAGGGGATGGCTACACCTTC. It yields the protein CASSEQLVGDGYTF.

This chain links TRBV3-1 (or the pseudogene TRBV3-2) with TRBJ1-2; 8 nucleotides align to TRBD1. CDR1 and CDR2 from the germline V gene are LGHDT and YNNKEL (reference sequence). CDR3 length: 15 residues. The trim removed 6 bases at V and 2 bases at J, leaving 8 bases unmatched. The CDR3 bases are TGTGCCAGCAGGCCACAGGGGGAGTTAAACTATGGCTACACCTTC. Amino acid sequence: CASRPQGELNYGYTF.

This rearrangement joins TRBV6-5 to TRBJ2-2; weak D call: TRBD2 (6 bases). The CDR3 totals 14 residues. Deletions cut 10 bases from V and 7 bases from J, with 19 bases between. Germline V gene lookup returns CDR1 MNHEY and CDR2 SVGAGI. The CDR3 region has the DNA TGTGCCATATTTATAGGAGGGCGCGTCGGGGAGCTGTTTTTT. Protein: CAIFIGGRVGELFF.